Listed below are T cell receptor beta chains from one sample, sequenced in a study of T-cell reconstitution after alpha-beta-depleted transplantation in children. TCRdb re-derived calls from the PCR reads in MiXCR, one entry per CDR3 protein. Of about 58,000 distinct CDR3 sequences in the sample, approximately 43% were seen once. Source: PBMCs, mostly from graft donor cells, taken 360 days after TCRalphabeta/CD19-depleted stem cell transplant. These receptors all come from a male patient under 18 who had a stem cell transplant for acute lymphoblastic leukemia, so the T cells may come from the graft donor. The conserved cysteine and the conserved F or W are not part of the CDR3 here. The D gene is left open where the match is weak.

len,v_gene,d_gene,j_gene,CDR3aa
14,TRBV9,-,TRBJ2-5,ASSAPGPRYQETQY
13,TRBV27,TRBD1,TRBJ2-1,ASSVTGGRYNEQF
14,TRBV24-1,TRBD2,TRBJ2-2,ATSDLPSGRDGELF
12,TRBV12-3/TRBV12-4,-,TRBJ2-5,ASSSLGSRETQY
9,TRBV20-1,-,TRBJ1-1,SARQTNEAF
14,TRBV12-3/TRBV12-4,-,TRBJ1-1,ASSLARRGLNTEAF
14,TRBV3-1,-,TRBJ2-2,ASSQDPAGATGELF
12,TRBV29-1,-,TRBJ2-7,SVEGQRASYEQY
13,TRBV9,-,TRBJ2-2,ASSVNRRNTGELF
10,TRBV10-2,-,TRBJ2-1,ASSESGNEQF
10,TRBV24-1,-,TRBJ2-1,ATSDPGTEQF
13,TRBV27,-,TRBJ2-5,ASSLRRGQEETQY
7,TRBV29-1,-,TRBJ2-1,SVYNEQF
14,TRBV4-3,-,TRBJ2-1,ASSSGPWSSYNEQF
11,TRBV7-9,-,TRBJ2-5,ASSLNRAETQY
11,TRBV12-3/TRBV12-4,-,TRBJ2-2,ASKRPNTGELF
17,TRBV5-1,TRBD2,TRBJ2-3,ASSPPGDSGYIGADTQY
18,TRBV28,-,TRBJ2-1,ASSPYPSRARSSEPNEQF
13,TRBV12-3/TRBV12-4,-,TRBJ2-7,ASSLPGQGTYEQY
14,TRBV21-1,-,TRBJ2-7,ASKYSGDRGLREQY
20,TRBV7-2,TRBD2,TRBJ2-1,ASSTTGAGLAAGRGFVDEQF
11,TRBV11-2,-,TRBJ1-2,ASSSPLRDGYT
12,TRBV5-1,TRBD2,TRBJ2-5,ASSFGLAGETQY
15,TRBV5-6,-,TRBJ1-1,ASSPLPTGRRYTEAF
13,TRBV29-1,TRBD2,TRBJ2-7,SVTGTSGPSYEQY
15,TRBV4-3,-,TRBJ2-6,ASSLATVQSGANVLT
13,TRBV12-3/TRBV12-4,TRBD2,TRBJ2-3,ASSQLRVGGDTQY
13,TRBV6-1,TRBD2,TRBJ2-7,ASRPRVAGNHEQY